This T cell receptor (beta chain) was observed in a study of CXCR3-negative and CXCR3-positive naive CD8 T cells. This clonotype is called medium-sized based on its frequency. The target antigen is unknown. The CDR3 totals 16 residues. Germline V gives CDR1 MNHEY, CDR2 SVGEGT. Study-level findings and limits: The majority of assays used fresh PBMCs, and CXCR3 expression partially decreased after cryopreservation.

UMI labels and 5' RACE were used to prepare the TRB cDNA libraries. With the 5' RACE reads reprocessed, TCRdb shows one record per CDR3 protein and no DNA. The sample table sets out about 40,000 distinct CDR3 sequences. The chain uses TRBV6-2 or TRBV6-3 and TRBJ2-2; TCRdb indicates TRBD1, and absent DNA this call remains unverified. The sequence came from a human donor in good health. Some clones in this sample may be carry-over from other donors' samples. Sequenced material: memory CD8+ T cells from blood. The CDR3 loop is CASSHPRTGRDGELFF.